This T cell receptor beta chain was sequenced for a study of shared clonotypes between healthy human individuals. Study results and caveats: Limitation of the genetic and exposure-history diversity represented came from the few donors. Rarefaction showed sorted-subset sequencing was incomplete despite large depth. The researchers took only blood, and tissue repertoires probably look different.

TCRdb's copy holds only in-frame clones and misses some; the assay was immunoSEQ multiplex PCR. The sample records approximately 1.5 million clones, 98% being singletons. This CDR3 comprises 16 residues. V was pared by 0 bases and J by 5 bases, with 4 bases of the junction left unmatched. The germline CDR1 and CDR2 sequences are SGHNT and YYREEE (reference sequence). To note about this clone: Its antigen is not identified.

This receptor was identified in a man aged 30 to 39 in good health. Source material: naive CD4+ T cells sorted from blood. Subset of the sample: CD45RA+ positively selected. The genes are TRBV5-4 and TRBJ2-7, with TRBD2 matching 14 bases. DNA for the CDR3: TGTGCCAGCAGCTTGGGGGGACTAGCGGGAGAACACGAGCAGTACTTC. It translates to CASSLGGLAGEHEQYF.